A single T cell receptor beta chain is shown here with its context. The sample originates from a study of T cells of healthy individuals. Germline CDR1 reads LGHNA; CDR2 reads YSLEER. This CDR3 is 15 amino acids long. Trimming pared 1 base from V and 2 bases from J, leaving 12 bases between. TCRdb re-analysed the 5' RACE reads in MiXCR, keeping a single row per CDR3 protein. Of just over 40,000 distinct CDR3 sequences detected, about 4.5% appear once; the ten largest clones hold 7% to 10%. The chain is built from TRBV4-3 and TRBJ2-7; D is undetermined. The sequence was obtained from a human donor in good health. The CDR3 coding sequence is TGCGCCAGCAGCCAAGTTGCGGACGTAACCTACGAGCAGTACTTC. Residues: CASSQVADVTYEQYF.